This T cell receptor (beta chain) was captured in a study of type 1 regulatory T cells. The length of the CDR3 is 15 residues. Germline V gene sequence: CDR1 SGHDT, CDR2 YYEEEE. Losses at the gene ends were 4 bases for V and 5 bases for J; bases not matched to a gene: 9. TCRdb reprocessed the reads via MiXCR and lists one record per CDR3 protein. The sample carries about 62,000 distinct CDR3 sequences, approximately 60% recorded once. This clonotype has a handful of counts. Its antigen is as yet unknown. Sequences were obtained from cultured non-Tr1 T cells, either the whole culture or a sorted T cell fraction (not recorded which). The TCR comes from a human donor in good health. The chain is built from TRBV5-6 and TRBJ1-5; TRBD1 matches 7 bases. CDR3 nucleotides: TGTGCCAGCAGCAGTAGCGGACAGGTCTATCAGCCCCAGCATTTT. Protein: CASSSSGQVYQPQHF.